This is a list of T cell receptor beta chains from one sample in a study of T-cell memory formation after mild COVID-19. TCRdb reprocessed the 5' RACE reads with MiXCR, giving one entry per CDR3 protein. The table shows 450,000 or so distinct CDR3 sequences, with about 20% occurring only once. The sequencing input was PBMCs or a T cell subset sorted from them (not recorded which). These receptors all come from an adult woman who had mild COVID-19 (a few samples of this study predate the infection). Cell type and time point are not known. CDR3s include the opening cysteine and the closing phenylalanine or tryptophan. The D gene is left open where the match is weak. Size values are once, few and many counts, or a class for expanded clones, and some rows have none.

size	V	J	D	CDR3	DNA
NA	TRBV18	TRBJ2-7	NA	CASSPPAGEQYF	TGTGCCAGCTCACCACCGGCAGGCGAGCAGTACTTC
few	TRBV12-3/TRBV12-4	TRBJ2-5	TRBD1	CASSATGVETQYF	TGTGCCAGCAGCGCAACAGGGGTAGAGACCCAGTACTTC
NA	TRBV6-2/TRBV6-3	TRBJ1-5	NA	CASRGVGKNQPQHF	TGTGCCAGCAGGGGGGTCGGGAAAAATCAGCCCCAGCATTTT
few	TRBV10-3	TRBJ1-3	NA	CAMHSLSGNTIYF	TGTGCCATGCATTCCCTTTCTGGAAACACCATATATTTT
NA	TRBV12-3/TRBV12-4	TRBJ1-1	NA	CASSLWGSPEAFF	TGTGCCAGCAGTCTCTGGGGAAGCCCTGAAGCTTTCTTT
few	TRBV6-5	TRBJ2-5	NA	CASTRTGKYQETQYF	TGTGCCAGCACCCGGACGGGAAAGTACCAAGAGACCCAGTACTTC
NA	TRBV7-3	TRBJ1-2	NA	CASSLTPGEGYGYTF	TGTGCCAGCAGCTTAACACCCGGGGAGGGCTATGGCTACACCTTC
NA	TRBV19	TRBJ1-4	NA	CASSPPGLRNEKLFF	TGTGCCAGTAGCCCTCCGGGACTTAGGAATGAAAAACTGTTTTTT
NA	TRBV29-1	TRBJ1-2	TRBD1	CSVARTGGYTF	TGCAGCGTTGCCCGGACAGGCGGCTACACCTTC
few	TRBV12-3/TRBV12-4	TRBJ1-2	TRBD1	CASSILGTAGYGYTF	TGTGCCAGCAGCATACTCGGGACAGCCGGCTATGGCTACACCTTC
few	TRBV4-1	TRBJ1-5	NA	CASSQGGRENQPQHF	TGCGCCAGCAGCCAAGGAGGAAGGGAAAATCAGCCCCAGCATTTT
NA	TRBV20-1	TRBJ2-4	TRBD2	CSASVYTSGKRNKTLAKNIQYF	TGCAGTGCTAGTGTATATACTAGCGGGAAGCGAAACAAAACCCTAGCCAAAAACATTCAGTACTTC
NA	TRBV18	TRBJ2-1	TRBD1	CASSPRRTGGHEQFF	TGTGCCAGCTCACCCAGGAGGACAGGGGGCCATGAGCAGTTCTTC
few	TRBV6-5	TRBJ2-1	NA	CASSYSIGEQFF	TGTGCCAGCAGTTACTCGATAGGAGAGCAGTTCTTC
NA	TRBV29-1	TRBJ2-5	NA	CSVGAQETQYF	TGCAGCGTGGGGGCCCAAGAGACCCAGTACTTC
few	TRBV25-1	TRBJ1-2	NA	CASSEYSGPPYGYTF	TGTGCCAGCAGTGAATATTCGGGACCCCCATATGGCTACACCTTC
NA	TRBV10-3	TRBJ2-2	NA	CAISEYRVGSSTGELFF	TGTGCCATCAGTGAATACAGGGTGGGATCTTCTACCGGGGAGCTGTTTTTT
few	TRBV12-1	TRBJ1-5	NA	CASRRTGGGQPQHF	TGTGCCAGCAGGAGGACAGGGGGAGGTCAGCCCCAGCATTTT
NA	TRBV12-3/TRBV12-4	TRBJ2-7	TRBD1	CASSSTGGEQYF	TGTGCCAGCAGTTCGACAGGGGGCGAGCAGTACTTC
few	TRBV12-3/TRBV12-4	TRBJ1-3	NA	CASRREWGILVSGNTIYF	TGTGCCAGCCGCCGAGAGTGGGGGATACTGGTCTCTGGAAACACCATATATTTT
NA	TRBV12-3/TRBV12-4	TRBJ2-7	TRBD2	CASRVGRAAEQYF	TGTGCCAGCAGAGTCGGGAGGGCCGCCGAGCAGTACTTC
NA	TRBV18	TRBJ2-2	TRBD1	CASSQAGGVTGELFF	TGTGCCAGCTCACAGGCAGGGGGAGTCACCGGGGAGCTGTTTTTT
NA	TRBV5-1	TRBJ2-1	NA	CASRVQGQNEQFF	TGCGCCAGCAGGGTGCAGGGTCAGAATGAGCAGTTCTTC
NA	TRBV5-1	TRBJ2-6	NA	CASSSGASGANVLTF	TGCGCCAGCAGCTCAGGCGCTTCTGGGGCCAACGTCCTGACTTTC
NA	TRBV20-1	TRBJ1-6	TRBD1	CSARTGAGSYNSPLHF	TGCAGTGCGAGGACAGGGGCCGGGTCCTATAATTCACCCCTCCACTTT
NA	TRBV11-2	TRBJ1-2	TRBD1	CASSLETGGGYTF	TGTGCCAGCAGCCTTGAAACAGGGGGCGGCTACACCTTC
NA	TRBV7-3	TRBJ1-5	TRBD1	CASSLNPSSGGDQPQHF	TGTGCCAGCAGCTTAAACCCGTCGTCAGGGGGGGATCAGCCCCAGCATTTT
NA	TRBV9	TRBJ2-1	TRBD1	CASSVTGGTVGYNEQFF	TGTGCCAGCAGCGTGACTGGTGGGACAGTGGGTTACAATGAGCAGTTCTTC